This T cell receptor beta chain came from a study of patients and donors after allogeneic stem cell transplantation. TCRdb re-called the RT-PCR reads with MiXCR, one entry per CDR3 protein. Of 150,000 to 200,000 distinct CDR3 sequences in the sample, over 25% were seen once. The trim removed 9 bases at V and 5 bases at J, leaving 7 bases unmatched. Germline V CDR1 and CDR2: MNHEY, SVGAGI. The CDR3 loop spans 13 amino acids. The material sequenced was blood, either unsorted or a sorted T cell fraction (not recorded which). The sequence was obtained from a human donor who was either an allogeneic HSCT recipient or a stem cell or donor lymphocyte infusion donor (not recorded which). It is not recorded whose cells these are; they may come from a transplant donor. The gene calls are TRBV6-5 and TRBJ2-1, with TRBD1 matching 7 bases. CDR3 in DNA: TGTGCCAGTGCGAGACAGGGCAACAATGAGCAGTTCTTC. It yields the protein CASARQGNNEQFF.